Listed here are 24 T cell receptor beta chains from one sample, sequenced in a study of blood T cells in healthy people across ages. Primers used in a second PCR of roughly 6 to 12 cycles were a sample-barcoded 5' primer and a J-beta primer mix. TCRdb redid the calling of the 5' RACE reads with MiXCR, one entry per CDR3 protein. The sample lists over 600,000 distinct CDR3 sequences, 35% to 50% occurring once. Specimen: blood. These receptors were collected from a man older than 75 in good health.

This clonotype was observed many times. The CDR3 DNA reads TGCAGTGCTAGTACTAGCGGGAGTATCCCCGGGGAGCTGTTTTTT. Residues: CSASTSGSIPGELFF. The rearrangement uses TRBV20-1 and TRBJ2-2; 11 bases match TRBD2. The junction had 6 bases not matched to a gene; V was cut back by 3 bases and J by 6 bases. This CDR3 contains 15 residues. Germline CDR1 is DFQATT and CDR2 is SNEGSKA (reference sequence).

This clonotype was counted many times. The gene calls are TRBV7-2 and TRBJ2-2; 7 nucleotides agree with TRBD2. The V gene's germline CDR1 is SGHTA and CDR2 FQGNSA. This CDR3 spans 15 amino acids. V lost 6 bases to trimming and J lost 7 bases; unmatched junction nucleotides: 11. Here the CDR3 reads CASRERDAWGGELFF. The CDR3 DNA reads TGTGCCAGCAGGGAGCGGGACGCCTGGGGCGGGGAGCTGTTTTTT. Variable domain in full (rest from reference TRBV7-2 and TRBJ2-2): GAGVSQSPSNKVTEKGKDVELRCDPISGHTALYWYRQSLGQGLEFLIYFQGNSAPDKSGLPSDRFSAERTGGSVSTLTIQRTQQEDSAVYLCASRERDAWGGELFFGEGSRLTVL.

V usage is TRBV20-1 and J usage is TRBJ2-1; tentative D call: TRBD2 (5 bases). CDR1 is DFQATT, CDR2 SNEGSKA, per germline (reference sequence). Trimming took 5 bases from V and 2 from J, leaving 16 bases between them. This CDR3 has 15 residues. CDR3: CSAPKSGSTYNEQFF. The CDR3 nucleotides are TGCAGTGCTCCCAAAAGCGGATCCACCTACAATGAGCAGTTCTTC.

The chain joins TRBV3-1 to TRBJ2-3; unclear D gene. Looked up from germline, CDR1 is LGHDT and CDR2 is YNNKEL (reference sequence). This CDR3 contains 15 residues. V was cut by 0 bases and J by 6 bases, with 13 bases left in between. CDR3 in DNA: TGTGCCAGCAGCCAAGATACCCCCTTGAGCGATACGCAGTATTTT. Its translation is CASSQDTPLSDTQYF.

This clonotype was recorded once. The gene calls are TRBV7-2 and TRBJ2-3, with a tentative D call TRBD2 (5 bases). The CDR3 covers 13 residues. The germline CDR1 and CDR2 sequences are SGHTA and FQGNSA. Trimming removed 5 bases at V and 5 bases at J, with 11 bases between. The CDR3 region has the DNA TGTGCCAGCAGCCCCGGACTCTTAGATACGCAGTATTTT. Translation: CASSPGLLDTQYF.

The V and J genes are TRBV7-9 and TRBJ2-7, with a tentative D call TRBD2 (6 bases). Trimming pared 2 bases from V and 0 bases from J, leaving 11 bases between. The CDR3 has 15 amino acids. Germline lookup yields CDR1 SEHNR and CDR2 FQNEAQ (reference sequence). The CDR3 DNA is TGTGCCAGCAGCTTACAGGGAGGCTACTCCTACGAGCAGTACTTC. Protein product: CASSLQGGYSYEQYF.

This clonotype was found many times. The chain joins TRBV7-2 to TRBJ2-7; D might be TRBD1 (5 bases). V was cut by 4 bases and J by 1 base, with 8 bases left in between. CDR1 SGHTA and CDR2 FQGNSA come from the germline V gene. The CDR3 loop spans 13 amino acids. The CDR3 loop is CASSWGLSYEQYF. For the CDR3, the DNA is TGTGCCAGCAGCTGGGGCCTTTCCTACGAGCAGTACTTC.

This clonotype was counted a few times. The rearrangement links TRBV29-1 to TRBJ2-1, with 10 nucleotides matching TRBD1. CDR3 length equals 15 residues. V lost 6 bases, J lost 0 bases, and 5 bases stayed unmatched. Germline assignment: CDR1 SQVTM and CDR2 ANQGSEA. The CDR3 bases are TGCAGCGTAGTTGGGACAGGGGTCTCCTACAATGAGCAGTTCTTC. Translated, it gives CSVVGTGVSYNEQFF.

This clonotype was detected a few times. The chain employs TRBV15 and TRBJ2-7; TRBD2 might be the D (5 bases). Trimming removed 2 bases from V and 2 bases from J, with 10 bases in between. The V gene's germline CDR1 is LNHNV and CDR2 YYDKDF (reference sequence). CDR3 length: 14 amino acids. This CDR3 reads CATSRKLEAYEQYF. As DNA, the CDR3 is TGTGCCACCAGCAGAAAACTAGAAGCCTACGAGCAGTACTTC.

The gene calls are TRBV27 and TRBJ2-1; 9 bases are a match to TRBD1. This CDR3 comprises 16 residues. Trimming removed 4 bases from V and 10 bases from J; junction bases left unmatched: 14. In germline, CDR1 is MNHEY, CDR2 SMNVEV (reference sequence). The CDR3 sequence is CASSSRRGQGLGEQFF. The DNA for the CDR3 is TGTGCCAGCAGTTCCCGCCGGGGACAGGGACTCGGGGAGCAGTTCTTC.

The chain couples TRBV4-1 to TRBJ2-1; TRBD2 is a possible D gene (5 bases). Germline CDR1 and CDR2: MGHRA and YSYEKL. V was cut by 0 bases and J by 6 bases, with 15 bases left in between. CDR3 length: 16 residues. For the CDR3, the DNA is TGCGCCAGCAGCCAAGAGAAGAGGCTAGCCTTCAATGAGCAGTTCTTC. Residues: CASSQEKRLAFNEQFF.

J is TRBJ1-2 and V is TRBV4-1; 9 bases fit TRBD1. With V trimmed by 8 bases and J by 5 bases, 18 bases remained unmatched. The CDR3 length is 17 residues. Germline V CDR1 and CDR2: MGHRA, YSYEKL. The CDR3 is CASGPGQGTGEWYGYTF. In DNA form, the CDR3 reads TGCGCCAGCGGCCCCGGACAGGGGACGGGAGAATGGTATGGCTACACCTTC.

Concerning this clonotype: This CDR3 fails to terminate in the conserved phenylalanine or tryptophan, so it likely reflects a read error. The DNA of the CDR3 is TGCAGCGTTGGGGGGTGGGGCAGGGGGAATGAGCAGTTCTGC. Amino acids: CSVGGWGRGNEQFC. This chain uses TRBV29-1 with TRBJ2-1; 7 bases map to TRBD1. The V and J ends lost 4 bases and 7 bases, in that order; junction bases with no gene match: 10. Germline CDR1 and CDR2: SQVTM and ANQGSEA. This CDR3 region has 14 residues.

Many counts were recorded for this clonotype. The V and J genes are TRBV12-3 or TRBV12-4 and TRBJ1-4, with TRBD1 as a possible D gene (5 bases). This CDR3 is 14 amino acids long. Trimming stripped 1 base from V and 7 bases from J, with 10 bases between. Written as DNA, the CDR3 is TGTGCCAGCAGTTTAGTAACAGGCGGTGAAAAACTGTTTTTT. It encodes CASSLVTGGEKLFF.

In its sample, this clonotype was seen a few times. The chain employs TRBV19 and TRBJ2-7, with D possibly TRBD2 on 5 matching bases. The CDR3 loop spans 13 amino acids. CDR1 and CDR2 from the germline V gene are LNHDA and SQIVND (reference sequence). V dropped 3 bases and J dropped 3 bases, with 9 bases sitting between them. CDR3 nucleotide sequence: TGTGCCAGTAGTATCGCCGGGAACTACGAGCAGTACTTC. It yields the protein CASSIAGNYEQYF.

This clonotype was detected ten times or more. The chain carries TRBV11-2 and TRBJ2-1, with D unresolved. The CDR3 is made up of 13 amino acids. Germline CDR1 is SGHAT and CDR2 is FQNNGV. Trimming removed 5 bases from V and 3 bases from J, with 8 bases in between. As DNA, the CDR3 is TGTGCCAGCAGCGCCGAGATCTACAATGAGCAGTTCTTC. As protein: CASSAEIYNEQFF.

This chain links TRBV11-3 with TRBJ2-3; 8 nucleotides match TRBD2. CDR1 is SGHNT and CDR2 is YENEEA in the germline V gene. Trimming cost V 5 bases and J 4 bases; bases outside gene matches: 5. The CDR3 consists of 14 residues. The CDR3: CASSASGSSDTQYF. CDR3 nucleotide sequence: TGTGCCAGCAGCGCAAGCGGGAGTTCAGATACGCAGTATTTT. Full variable domain (missing parts from reference TRBV11-3 and TRBJ2-3): EAGVVQSPRYKIIEKKQPVAFWCNPISGHNTLYWYLQNLGQGPELLIRYENEEAVDDSQLPKDRFSAERLKGVDSTLKIQPAELGDSAVYLCASSASGSSDTQYFGPGTRLTVL.

V gene TRBV24-1 combines with J gene TRBJ2-5; the D is unclear. CDR3 length: 13 amino acids. The germline V gene encodes CDR1 KGHDR and CDR2 SFDVKD. With 3 bases removed from V and 0 bases from J, the gap between germline ends came to 4 bases. CDR3 region: CATSDVNQETQYF. The CDR3 DNA reads TGTGCCACCAGTGATGTCAACCAAGAGACCCAGTACTTC.

This clonotype was found a few times. The chain has TRBV6-2 or TRBV6-3 and TRBJ2-7, with D maybe TRBD1 (5 bases). Germline V gene sequence: CDR1 MNHEY, CDR2 SVGEGT. The V and J ends lost 5 bases and 3 bases respectively, with 11 bases between them. The CDR3 is 13 amino acids. The CDR3 reads CASSDVDSYEQYF. The CDR3 nucleotides read TGTGCCAGCAGTGATGTCGACAGCTACGAGCAGTACTTC.

Turning to this clonotype: A much larger clone sits a single nucleotide away, making a read error possible. This rearrangement joins TRBV7-9 to TRBJ2-5; 9 positions agree with TRBD1. The germline V gene has CDR1 SEHNR and CDR2 FQNEAQ (reference sequence). This CDR3 contains 14 residues. The CDR3 sequence is CTSTGDRGRETQYF. CDR3 nucleotide sequence: TGTACCAGCACGGGCGACAGGGGGAGAGAGACCCAGTACTTC.

This rearrangement joins TRBV24-1 to TRBJ2-5; tentatively, D is TRBD2 (6 bases). The germline V gene encodes CDR1 KGHDR and CDR2 SFDVKD. V lost 5 bases, J lost 11 bases, and 17 bases lay in between. This CDR3 comprises 13 residues. The CDR3: CATSGTPGGEQYF. The CDR3 DNA sequence: TGTGCCACCAGTGGCACACCTGGCGGGGAGCAGTACTTC.

The chain has TRBV11-2 and TRBJ1-1; no definite D call. The CDR3 has 15 residues. Germline CDR1 reads SGHAT; CDR2 reads FQNNGV. V was shortened by 5 bases and J by 2 bases, with 15 bases between the two germline ends. CDR3 amino acids: CASSRQAGTNTEAFF. CDR3 DNA: TGTGCCAGCAGCCGCCAGGCCGGTACAAACACTGAAGCTTTCTTT.

CDR3 protein: CASSQTGDVDYGYTF. The CDR3 DNA reads as TGTGCCAGCAGCCAGACAGGGGATGTGGACTATGGCTACACCTTC. The V and J genes are TRBV28 and TRBJ1-2, with 8 bases lining up with TRBD1. J was trimmed by 3 bases and V by 6 bases; bases with no gene match: 9. The germline V gene has CDR1 MDHEN and CDR2 SYDVKM. There are 15 residues in the CDR3.

This clonotype has just a few counts. The V gene is TRBV9, the J gene TRBJ2-3; D might be TRBD1 (5 bases). The V and J ends lost 0 bases and 3 bases respectively, with 8 bases between them. CDR3 length: 14 amino acids. Germline V gives CDR1 SGDLS, CDR2 YYNGEE. The CDR3 sequence: CASSVDQGTDTQYF. In nucleotides, the CDR3 is TGTGCCAGCAGCGTAGACCAGGGAACAGATACGCAGTATTTT.